This T cell receptor beta chain was retrieved from a study of metastatic and nonmetastatic thyroid tumors. As for the study in general: Repertoires from malignant and benign thyroid patients were compared across blood and tumor or nodule tissue.

The study's findings and limits: Reportedly, malignant thyroid tumors had significantly higher TCR beta diversity than benign nodules, in blood and tumor.

Original methodology: The study took CDR3 differences across clinicopathological groups and made a distant-metastasis classifier for papillary thyroid cancer from them. TCRdb reassembled clones from the PCR reads with MiXCR. The V and J calls were not made by the authors but by TCRdb's processing. In the table there are over 35,000 clones, around 17% of which are singletons. The table lists this clone with many counts. Its antigen is not known. Patients had received no treatment of any kind before thyroid surgery. This receptor was identified in a female donor with papillary thyroid cancer or a benign thyroid nodule (not recorded which). Some clones in this sample may be carry-over from other donors' samples. Source material: tumor tissue.

In DNA, the CDR3 is TGCAGTGCAACCCGGGACAGGGGGCTGAGGAGCTCTGGAAACACCATATATTTT. Translating it yields CSATRDRGLRSSGNTIYF. The chain uses TRBV20-1 and TRBJ1-3; 12 bases map to TRBD1. V shed 6 bases and J 0 bases; nucleotides not matched to a gene: 12. CDR1 is DFQATT, CDR2 SNEGSKA, per germline (reference sequence). The CDR3 totals 18 residues.